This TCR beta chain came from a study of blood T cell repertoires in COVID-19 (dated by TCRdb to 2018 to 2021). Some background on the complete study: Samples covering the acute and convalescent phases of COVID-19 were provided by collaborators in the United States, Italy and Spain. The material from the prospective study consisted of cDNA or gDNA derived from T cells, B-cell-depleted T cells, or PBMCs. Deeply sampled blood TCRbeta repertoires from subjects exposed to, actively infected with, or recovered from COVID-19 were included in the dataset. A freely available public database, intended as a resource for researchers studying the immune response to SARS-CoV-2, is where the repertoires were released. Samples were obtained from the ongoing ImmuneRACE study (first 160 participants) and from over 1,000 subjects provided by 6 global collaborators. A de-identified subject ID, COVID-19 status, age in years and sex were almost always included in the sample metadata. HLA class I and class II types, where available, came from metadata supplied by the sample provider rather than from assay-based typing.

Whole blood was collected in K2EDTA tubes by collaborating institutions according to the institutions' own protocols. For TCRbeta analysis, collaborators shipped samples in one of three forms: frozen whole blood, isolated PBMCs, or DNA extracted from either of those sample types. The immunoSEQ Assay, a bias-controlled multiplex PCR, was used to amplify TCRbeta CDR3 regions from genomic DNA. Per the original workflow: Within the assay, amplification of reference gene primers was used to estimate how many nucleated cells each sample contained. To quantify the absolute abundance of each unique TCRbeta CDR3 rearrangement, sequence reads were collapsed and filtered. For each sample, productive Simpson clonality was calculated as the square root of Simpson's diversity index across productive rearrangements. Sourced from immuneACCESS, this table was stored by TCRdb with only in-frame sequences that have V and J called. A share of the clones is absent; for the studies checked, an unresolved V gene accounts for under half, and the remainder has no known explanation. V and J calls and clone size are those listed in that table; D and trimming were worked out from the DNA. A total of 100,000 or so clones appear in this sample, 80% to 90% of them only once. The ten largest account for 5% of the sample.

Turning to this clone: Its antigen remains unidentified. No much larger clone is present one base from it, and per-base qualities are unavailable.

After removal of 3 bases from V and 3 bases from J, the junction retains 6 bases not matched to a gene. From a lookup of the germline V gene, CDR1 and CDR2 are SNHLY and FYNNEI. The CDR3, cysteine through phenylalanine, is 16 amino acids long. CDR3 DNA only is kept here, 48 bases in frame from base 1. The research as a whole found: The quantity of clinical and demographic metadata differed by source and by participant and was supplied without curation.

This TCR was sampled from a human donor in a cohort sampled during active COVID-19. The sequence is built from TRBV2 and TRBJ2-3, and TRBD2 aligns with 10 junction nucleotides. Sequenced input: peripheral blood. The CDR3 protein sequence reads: CASSDASGRGTDTQYF. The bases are TGTGCCAGCAGTGATGCTAGCGGGAGAGGGACAGATACGCAGTATTTT.